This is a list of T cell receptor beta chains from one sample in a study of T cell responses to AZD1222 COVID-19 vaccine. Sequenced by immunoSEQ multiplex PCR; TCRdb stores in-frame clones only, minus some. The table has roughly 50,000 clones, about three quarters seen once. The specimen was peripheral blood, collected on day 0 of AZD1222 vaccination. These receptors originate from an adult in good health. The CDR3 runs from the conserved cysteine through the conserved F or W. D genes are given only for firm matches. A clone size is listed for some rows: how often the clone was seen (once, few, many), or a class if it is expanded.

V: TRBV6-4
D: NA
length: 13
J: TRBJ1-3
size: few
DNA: TGTGCCAGCAGTGACTGCTCTGGAAACACCATATATTTT
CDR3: CASSDCSGNTIYF

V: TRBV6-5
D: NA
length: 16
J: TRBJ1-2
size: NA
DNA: TGTGCCAGCAGTTACAGTCCCGTTCTAACCTCGGGAGGCTACACCTTC
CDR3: CASSYSPVLTSGGYTF

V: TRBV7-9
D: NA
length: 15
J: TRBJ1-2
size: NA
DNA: TGTGCCAGCAGCCTGGGTACGCGGGCGTTTTCAGGCTACACCTTC
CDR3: CASSLGTRAFSGYTF

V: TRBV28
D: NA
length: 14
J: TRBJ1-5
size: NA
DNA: TGTGCCAGCAGCCGCGGGGGGAGCAATCAGCCCCAGCATTTT
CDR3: CASSRGGSNQPQHF

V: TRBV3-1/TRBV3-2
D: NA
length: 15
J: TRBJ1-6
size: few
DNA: TGTGCCAGCAGCCAACGGGTGGTCGAGGGTTCACCCCTCCACTTT
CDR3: CASSQRVVEGSPLHF

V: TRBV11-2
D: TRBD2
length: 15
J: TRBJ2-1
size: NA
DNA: TGTGCCAGCAGCTTAGGGACTAGGCCGGCCAATGAGCAGTTCTTC
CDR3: CASSLGTRPANEQFF

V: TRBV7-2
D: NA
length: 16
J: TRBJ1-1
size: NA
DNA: TGTGCCAGCAGCAATCGGGACCGCCGATGGAACACTGAAGCTTTCTTT
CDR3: CASSNRDRRWNTEAFF

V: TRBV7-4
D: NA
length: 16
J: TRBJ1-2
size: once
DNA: TGTGCCAGCAGCTCCCGGGGGGCCGTAGCTAACTATGGCTACACCTTC
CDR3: CASSSRGAVANYGYTF

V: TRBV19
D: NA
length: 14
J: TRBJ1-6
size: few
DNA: TGTGCCAGTAGTGGAGCAACAGATAATTCACCCCTCCACTTT
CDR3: CASSGATDNSPLHF

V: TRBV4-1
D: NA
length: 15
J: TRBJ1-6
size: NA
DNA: TGCGCCAGCAGCCAAAAGTCGGGGGCGAGATCACCCCTCCACTTT
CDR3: CASSQKSGARSPLHF

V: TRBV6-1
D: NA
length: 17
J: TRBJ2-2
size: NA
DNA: TGTGCCAGCAGTGAAGTATGGACCGCAACGAACACCGGGGAGCTGTTTTTT
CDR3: CASSEVWTATNTGELFF

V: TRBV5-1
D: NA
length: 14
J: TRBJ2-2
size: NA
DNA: TGCGCCAGCAGCGCACAAGTTTCGAACGGGGAGCTGTTTTTT
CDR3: CASSAQVSNGELFF

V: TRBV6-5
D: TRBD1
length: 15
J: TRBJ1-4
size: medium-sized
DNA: TGTGCCAGCAGAAGGAAGGGGGCGGCTAATGAAAAACTGTTTTTT
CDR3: CASRRKGAANEKLFF

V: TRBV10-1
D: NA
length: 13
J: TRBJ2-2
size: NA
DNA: TGCGCCAGCAGTGAGAGGGGCTTCGGGGAGCTGTTTTTT
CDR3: CASSERGFGELFF

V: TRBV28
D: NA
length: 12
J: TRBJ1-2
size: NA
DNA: TGTGCCAGCAGTTTGGGAGTCTATGGCTACACCTTC
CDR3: CASSLGVYGYTF

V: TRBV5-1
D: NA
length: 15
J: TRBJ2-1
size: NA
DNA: TGCGCCAGCACCATCGGGACAAATTCCTACAATGAGCAGTTCTTC
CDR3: CASTIGTNSYNEQFF

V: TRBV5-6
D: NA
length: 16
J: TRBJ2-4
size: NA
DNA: TGTGCCAGCAGCTTGAGTCAGAGTCTAGCCAAAAACATTCAGTACTTC
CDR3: CASSLSQSLAKNIQYF

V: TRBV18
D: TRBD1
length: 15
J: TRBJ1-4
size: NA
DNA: TGTGCCAGCTCACCAATGGGGACAGGGCACCAAAAACTGTTTTTT
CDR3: CASSPMGTGHQKLFF

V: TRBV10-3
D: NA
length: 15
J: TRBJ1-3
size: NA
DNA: TGTGCCACATTCCCGGGCGGCTCCTCTGGAAACACCATATATTTT
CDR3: CATFPGGSSGNTIYF

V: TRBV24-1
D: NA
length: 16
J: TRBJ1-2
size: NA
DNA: TGTGCCACCAGTGATTCCCAGAGAACAGGGTACTATGGCTACACCTTC
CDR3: CATSDSQRTGYYGYTF

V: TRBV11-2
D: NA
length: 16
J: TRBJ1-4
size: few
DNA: TGTGCCAGCAGCTTAGATCGGCACAGAAGTAATGAAAAACTGTTTTTT
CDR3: CASSLDRHRSNEKLFF

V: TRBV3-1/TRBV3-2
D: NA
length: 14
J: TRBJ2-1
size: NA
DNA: TGTGCCAGCAGCCAGGGGGGGCCAGGCGATGAGCAGTTCTTC
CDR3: CASSQGGPGDEQFF

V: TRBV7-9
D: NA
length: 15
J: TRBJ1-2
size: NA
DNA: TGTGCCAGCAGCGCTACAGGAATAGCTAACTATGGCTACACCTTC
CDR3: CASSATGIANYGYTF

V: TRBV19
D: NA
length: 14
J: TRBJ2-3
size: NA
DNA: TGTGCCAGTAGTATGAGGATTGGCACAGATACGCAGTATTTT
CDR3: CASSMRIGTDTQYF

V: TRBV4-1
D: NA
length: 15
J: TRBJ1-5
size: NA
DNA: TGCGCCAGCAGCCAAGAACGGTCGATCAATCAGCCCCAGCATTTT
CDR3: CASSQERSINQPQHF

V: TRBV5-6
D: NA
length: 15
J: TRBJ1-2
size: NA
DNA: TGTGCCAGCAGCTTGGCCTCGGCGGCCCAAGTGGGCTACACCTTC
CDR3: CASSLASAAQVGYTF

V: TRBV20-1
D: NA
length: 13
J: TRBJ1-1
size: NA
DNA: TGCAGTGCTAGTCCTGGGGAGGACACTGAAGCTTTCTTT
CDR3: CSASPGEDTEAFF

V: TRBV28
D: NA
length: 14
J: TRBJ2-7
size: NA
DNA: TGTGCCAGCAGTTTATCGGGACGCTCCTACGAGCAGTACTTC
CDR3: CASSLSGRSYEQYF

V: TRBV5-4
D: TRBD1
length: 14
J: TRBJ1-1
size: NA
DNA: TGTGCCAGCAGTAACAGGGGGCCGAGAACTGAAGCTTTCTTT
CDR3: CASSNRGPRTEAFF

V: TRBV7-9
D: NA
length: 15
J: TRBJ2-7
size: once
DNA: TGTGCCAGCAGCTTAGCCTCAGGGGGAGGGTACGAGCAGTACTTC
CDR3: CASSLASGGGYEQYF

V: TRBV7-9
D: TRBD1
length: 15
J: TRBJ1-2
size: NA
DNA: TGTGCCAGCAGCTTAGGCGCGGGACAGAACTATGGCTACACCTTC
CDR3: CASSLGAGQNYGYTF

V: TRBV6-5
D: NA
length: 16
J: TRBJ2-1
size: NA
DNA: TGTGCCAGCAGTTACGAGGCTCGGCGGGGATCTAATGAGCAGTTCTTC
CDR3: CASSYEARRGSNEQFF

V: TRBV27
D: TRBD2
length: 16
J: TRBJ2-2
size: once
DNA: TGTGCCAGCACCCTCGGTGGGACTAGTTGGTCCGGGGAGCTGTTTTTT
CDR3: CASTLGGTSWSGELFF

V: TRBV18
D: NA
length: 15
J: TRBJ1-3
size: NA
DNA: TGTGCCAGCTCACCAAGAAGCAACTCTGGAAACACCATATATTTT
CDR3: CASSPRSNSGNTIYF

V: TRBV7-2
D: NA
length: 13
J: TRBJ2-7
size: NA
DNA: TGTGCCAGCAGCTTAGCTAGGGAAAACGAGCAGTACTTC
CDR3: CASSLARENEQYF

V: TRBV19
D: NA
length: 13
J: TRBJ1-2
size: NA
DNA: TGTGCCAGTAGTTTGGACGGTCCCTATGGCTACACCTTC
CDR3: CASSLDGPYGYTF